What follows is one T cell receptor beta chain and its context. This clonotype was counted at least ten times. Its antigen is still unknown. Base-call qualities are not available, and no considerably larger clone is one nucleotide away. This sample was included in a study of T-cell reconstitution after alpha-beta-depleted transplantation in children (dated by TCRdb to about 2016). With regard to the full study: T-cell immune reconstitution after TCRalphabeta/CD19-depleted allogeneic hematopoietic cell transplantation in children was quantitatively tracked in the study by means of TCR repertoire profiling. What the work shows at the level of the full study, not this receptor alone: The high TCRbeta diversity at day 60 in some patients was ascribed to recipient T cells and intrathymic progenitors that had survived conditioning. Over the following months the frequencies of hyperexpanded clones went down, and after one year T-cell counts and TCRbeta diversity were mostly credited to newly produced T cells. About two months after transplant, the apparently early recovery of alphabetaT-cell counts reportedly depended on just several hundred clones that had expanded rapidly and came from non-depleted graft cells.

The treatment or condition label on this specimen signifies: allogeneic hematopoietic cell transplantation with graft depleted of TCRalphabeta T cells and CD19 B cells. TCRalphabeta/CD19-depleted allogeneic hematopoietic cell grafts were given to the transplant recipients, all of whom were children. The CDR3 covers 16 residues, taking in both the cysteine and the phenylalanine. Just CDR3 DNA is preserved here, 48 bases in frame from base 1. For CDR1 and CDR2, the germline V gene lists SGHTA and FQGNSA. V loses 5 bases of germline sequence and J loses 2 bases, and the interval between the two ends is 19 bases. The library was built by means of PCR. Sequencing instrument: Illumina HiSeq 2500. Molecular barcoding was employed in the preparation of TCR libraries, with unique molecular identifiers being used to normalize TCRbeta repertoire quantification. Starting from the raw public reads, TCRdb applied fastp trimming at Q25, assembled clones with MiXCR and retained in-frame beta chains. Identical CDR3 protein sequences are pooled into one entry, listed with their most common genes and DNA. The sample has around 200,000 distinct CDR3 sequences on record, roughly 11% of them singletons. 28% of the sample lies in the top ten.

The sequence joins TRBV7-2 to TRBJ2-7, with TRBD2 as a weak D call on 6 bases. The input for sequencing was PBMCs, taken before TCRalphabeta/CD19-depleted stem cell transplant. The receptor comes from a child less than two years old with acute myeloid leukemia, due to receive a stem cell transplant. DNA sequence: TGTGCCAGCAGCCCGGTGTGGGGGGTTCCCCCCTACGAGCAGTACTTC. Its protein reads: CASSPVWGVPPYEQYF.